Each of the 14 T cell receptor beta chains below was sequenced from the same sample in a study of cytomegalovirus exposure and HLA in healthy donors. Vbeta (60) and Jbeta (13) primers were used in the PCR. Assay used: immunoSEQ multiplex PCR; TCRdb lists only in-frame clones, some missing. Found here are some 150,000 clones, just under 70% of them singletons; the top ten hold around 4%. Sequenced: PBMCs. The receptors originated from a man in his 60s in good health and CMV-seronegative.

The chain is built from TRBV6-6 and TRBJ2-5, with 7 bases identical to TRBD2. CDR1 is MNHNY and CDR2 is SVGAGI in the germline V gene (reference sequence). CDR3 size: 13 residues. V shed 5 bases and J 11 bases; nucleotides not matched to a gene: 11. CDR3 bases: TGTGCCAGCAGTGGTACTAGCGAGAGTACGCAGTACTTC. It encodes CASSGTSESTQYF.

The chain combines TRBV9 with TRBJ2-7; 11 positions agree with TRBD1. Per the germline V gene, CDR1 is SGDLS and CDR2 is YYNGEE. V gave up 4 bases and J gave up 6 bases; unmatched junction bases: 6. This CDR3 comprises 14 residues. Written as DNA, the CDR3 is TGTGCCAGCAGCACGTCCGGGACAGGGGGCGAGCAGTACTTC. As protein: CASSTSGTGGEQYF.

V and J are TRBV11-2 and TRBJ2-1, with 13 bases lining up with TRBD2. The CDR3 covers 17 residues. Germline V gene lookup returns CDR1 SGHAT and CDR2 FQNNGV. J gave up 10 bases and V 3 bases, and 12 bases lay outside the gene matches. As DNA, the CDR3 is TGTGCCAGCAGCTTCATGGGAGGACTAGCGGGAGCGACAGAGCAGTTCTTC. Encoded protein: CASSFMGGLAGATEQFF.

This chain links TRBV11-2 with TRBJ2-3; 8 bases line up with TRBD1. Trimming at V came to 5 bases and at J to 5 bases, leaving 6 bases not matched to a gene. There are 14 residues in the CDR3. Germline V gives CDR1 SGHAT, CDR2 FQNNGV. The CDR3 is CASSRTGTGDTQYF. As DNA, the CDR3 is TGTGCCAGCAGCCGGACAGGGACGGGAGATACGCAGTATTTT.

This sequence joins TRBV5-1 and TRBJ2-7; 7 nucleotides agree with TRBD1. V shed 4 bases and J 3 bases; nucleotides not matched to a gene: 4. This CDR3 contains 13 residues. From germline, CDR1 is SGHRS and CDR2 YFSETQ. CDR3 sequence (DNA): TGCGCCAGCAGCAGCCGGGACAGCTACGAGCAGTACTTC. Protein product: CASSSRDSYEQYF. Based on the CDR3 plus reference TRBV5-1 and TRBJ2-7, the full variable domain is KAGVTQTPRYLIKTRGQQVTLSCSPISGHRSVSWYQQTPGQGLQFLFEYFSETQRNKGNFPGRFSGRQFSNSRSEMNVSTLELGDSALYLCASSSRDSYEQYFGPGTRLTVT.

The chain carries TRBV5-1 and TRBJ1-5; D is ambiguous. The CDR3 extends over 14 amino acids. The V end was cut by 0 bases, the J end by 7 bases, with 11 bases between. Germline CDR1 is SGHRS and CDR2 is YFSETQ. CDR3 loop: CASSLEGGIQPQHF. CDR3 nucleotides: TGCGCCAGCAGCTTGGAAGGAGGGATCCAGCCCCAGCATTTT.

The rearrangement joins TRBV5-1 to TRBJ1-1; D call uncertain. The V end was cut by 6 bases, the J end by 6 bases, with 18 bases between. The CDR3 extends over 14 amino acids. Germline V lookup: CDR1 SGHRS, CDR2 YFSETQ. CDR3 sequence: CASTYDSQWAEAFF. CDR3 nucleotide sequence: TGCGCCAGCACCTATGACTCGCAGTGGGCTGAAGCTTTCTTT.

This clone appeared a few times. Other nucleotide sequences in the sample specify the same CDR3. CDR3 residues: CASSQATGELFF. The CDR3 nucleotides are TGTGCCAGCAGCCAGGCTACCGGGGAGCTGTTTTTT. This chain links TRBV4-2 with TRBJ2-2, with no clear D. V gave up 3 bases and J gave up 5 bases, with 4 bases separating them. This CDR3 has 12 amino acids. Germline loops: CDR1 LGHNA, CDR2 YNFKEQ.

The chain uses TRBV15 and TRBJ2-1, with a tentative D call TRBD2 (6 bases). Per germline, CDR1 LNHNV and CDR2 YYDKDF (reference sequence). Trimming pared 5 bases from V and 0 bases from J, leaving 14 bases between. The CDR3 is 16 residues long. The CDR3 spells CATSGRRDSSYNEQFF. The DNA for the CDR3 is TGTGCCACCAGCGGCCGCCGGGACTCCTCCTACAATGAGCAGTTCTTC.

This rearrangement joins TRBV5-8 to TRBJ1-1; 7 bases agree with TRBD1. The CDR3 totals 15 residues. V shed 0 bases and J 1 base; nucleotides not matched to a gene: 3. Germline CDR1 is SGHTS and CDR2 is YDEGEE. DNA of the CDR3: TGTGCCAGCAGCTTGGGGACAGGCCAGAACACTGAAGCTTTCTTT. Protein sequence: CASSLGTGQNTEAFF.

The V gene is TRBV29-1, the J gene TRBJ1-2, with 8 positions matching TRBD1. Germline V gives CDR1 SQVTM, CDR2 ANQGSEA. This CDR3 has 13 amino acids. V shed 6 bases, J shed 7 bases, and the junction held 10 bases outside the gene matches. CDR3 sequence (DNA): TGCAGCGTCCCCCGATCAGGGGGCTTTGGCTACACCTTC. Translation: CSVPRSGGFGYTF.

The gene calls are TRBV28 and TRBJ2-7, with TRBD2 matching over 9 bases. The ends lost 5 bases at V and 0 bases at J; junction bases unmatched: 8. Per the germline V gene, CDR1 is MDHEN and CDR2 is SYDVKM. The length of the CDR3 is 16 residues. CDR3 amino acids: CASSLTSGDYSYEQYF. As DNA, the CDR3 is TGTGCCAGCAGTCTGACTAGCGGCGACTACTCCTACGAGCAGTACTTC.

The chain joins TRBV27 to TRBJ1-6; D possibly corresponds to TRBD1 (6 bases). V gave up 2 bases and J gave up 3 bases, with 14 bases separating them. The CDR3 runs to 17 residues. In germline, CDR1 is MNHEY, CDR2 SMNVEV (reference sequence). The CDR3 coding sequence is TGTGCCAGCAGTTTAGGGACACGGACCGACTATAATTCACCCCTCCACTTT. Protein: CASSLGTRTDYNSPLHF.

This chain connects TRBV5-1 to TRBJ2-7; TRBD2 is a possible D gene (6 bases). V shed 3 bases and J shed 5 bases, with 18 bases lying between them. CDR1 is SGHRS, CDR2 YFSETQ, per germline. The CDR3 is made up of 15 amino acids. The CDR3 sequence is CASSSLASASHEQYF. As DNA, the CDR3 is TGCGCCAGCAGCTCACTTGCTAGCGCCAGCCACGAGCAGTACTTC.